The clone carrying this T cell receptor beta chain was observed a handful of times. Its antigen is currently unknown. The data stem from a study of vaccination and CD4 T cells after COVID-19. Study-level background: As control conditions, cultures were given either a CEFX pool serving as positive control, an HIV-1 Nef pool, or no peptide at all.

The germline V gene encodes CDR1 MDHEN and CDR2 SYDVKM. The CDR3 is 12 residues long. V shed 5 bases and J shed 7 bases, with 11 bases lying between them. The treatment was: approximately 10-day PBMC culture with coronavirus spike peptide pools or control peptides (ViraFEST assay). The Oncomine TCR Beta short-read assay generated sequence data from the DNA of cultured CD4+ T cells. TCRdb re-called the PCR reads through MiXCR, storing one row per CDR3 protein. This sample has roughly 15,000 distinct CDR3 sequences, with 50% to 65% found just once. This chain connects TRBV28 to TRBJ2-5; weak D call: TRBD2 (6 bases). The specimen comprised CD4+ T cells from blood, cultured in vitro, sampled before SARS-CoV-2 vaccination. The receptor's source is a human donor who had recovered from COVID-19. The CDR3 protein is CASSALGGTQYF. CDR3 sequence (DNA): TGTGCCAGCAGTGCCCTGGGGGGGACCCAGTACTTC.